What follows are 17 T cell receptor beta chains derived from one specimen sequenced in a study of blood T cell repertoires in COVID-19. Produced via immunoSEQ multiplex PCR; TCRdb's table is partial and in-frame only. This sample has nearly 350,000 clones, with around 83% found just once. Sample: peripheral blood. These TCRs come from a man aged 30 to 45 with active or convalescent COVID-19.

The chain links TRBV7-2 to TRBJ1-1; possible D gene TRBD1, 5 bases. The CDR3 is 17 residues long. Per germline, CDR1 SGHTA and CDR2 FQGNSA. The V end was cut by 7 bases, the J end by 0 bases, with 21 bases between. The CDR3 nucleotides read TGTGCCAGCACTCCACCCTGGGGGGGGTTCATGAACACTGAAGCTTTCTTT. Translated, it gives CASTPPWGGFMNTEAFF.

J is TRBJ1-4 and V is TRBV18; a weak D match, TRBD1 (5 bases). The V end was cut by 2 bases, the J end by 5 bases, with 9 bases between. Germline CDR1 and CDR2: KGHSH and LQKENI. The CDR3 extends over 14 amino acids. Written as DNA, the CDR3 is TGTGCCAGCTCACCAGACAGTGCGAATGAAAAACTGTTTTTT. It encodes CASSPDSANEKLFF.

The chain carries TRBV7-9 and TRBJ2-7; weak D call: TRBD2 (7 bases). The V end lost 5 bases, the J end lost 3 bases, and 17 bases lay between the germline ends. Germline assignment: CDR1 SEHNR and CDR2 FQNEAQ (reference sequence). This CDR3 region has 15 residues. CDR3 loop: CASSQKGGRIYEQYF. CDR3 bases: TGTGCCAGCAGCCAAAAGGGGGGGAGGATCTACGAGCAGTACTTC.

The chain links TRBV5-4 to TRBJ2-3; 9 nucleotides line up with TRBD2. CDR1 is SGHNT, CDR2 YYREEE, per germline (reference sequence). The V segment lost 4 bases and the J segment 1 base; nucleotides outside the gene matches: 10. The CDR3 contains 17 residues. The CDR3 loop reads CASSSGRRGGRTDTQYF. CDR3 nucleotides: TGTGCCAGCAGCAGTGGGCGGCGGGGGGGCCGCACAGATACGCAGTATTTT.

This chain links TRBV6-5 with TRBJ2-3; no reliable D call. The V end was cut by 2 bases, the J end by 0 bases, with 9 bases between. CDR1 and CDR2 (germline): MNHEY, SVGAGI. There are 15 residues in the CDR3. The CDR3 region is CASSYTGSSTDTQYF. The CDR3 nucleotides read TGTGCCAGCAGTTACACCGGGTCTAGCACAGATACGCAGTATTTT.

CDR3 loop: CASSLSTGLYEQYF. DNA for the CDR3: TGTGCCAGCAGCTTATCGACAGGCTTATACGAGCAGTACTTC. This chain connects TRBV7-8 to TRBJ2-7, with D possibly being TRBD1 (6 bases). Trimming left V 2 bases short and J 4 bases short, with 12 bases between. The CDR3 sequence is 14 residues long. Germline V lookup: CDR1 SGHVS, CDR2 FQNEAQ.

This chain links TRBV19 with TRBJ1-5, with D hard to call. Germline V CDR1 and CDR2: LNHDA, SQIVND (reference sequence). V shed 7 bases and J shed 1 base, with 8 bases lying between them. The CDR3 is made up of 13 amino acids. CDR3 coding DNA: TGTGCCAGTAAACTACGCAGCAATCAGCCCCAGCATTTT. Amino acids: CASKLRSNQPQHF.

The chain carries TRBV5-7 and TRBJ2-1, with D uncertain. TRBV5-7 is an ORF for which the function is uncertain. The CDR3 is 11 residues long. Trimming stripped 3 bases from V and 9 bases from J, with 7 bases between. The CDR3 sequence is CASSSRVEQFF. CDR3 nucleotide sequence: TGTGCCAGCAGCTCCCGGGTTGAGCAGTTCTTC.

The rearrangement links TRBV6-1 to TRBJ1-2; D is unresolved. The CDR3 sequence is 14 residues long. V lost 3 bases and J 0 bases, leaving 8 bases between the germline ends. Germline V gene data show CDR1 as MNHNS and CDR2 as SASEGT. The CDR3 here is CASSEVTANYGYTF. The DNA of the CDR3 is TGTGCCAGCAGTGAGGTTACAGCTAACTATGGCTACACCTTC.

The rearrangement joins TRBV28 to TRBJ1-1; TRBD1 aligns across 8 bases. CDR3 length equals 16 residues. The germline V gene encodes CDR1 MDHEN and CDR2 SYDVKM. V gave up 2 bases and J gave up 0 bases; unmatched junction bases: 5. CDR3 in DNA: TGTGCCAGCAGTTTAGGCAGGGGGCATATGAACACTGAAGCTTTCTTT. This codes for CASSLGRGHMNTEAFF.

This clone was counted once. The CDR3 loop reads CASSQRLAGGLIYEQYF. Here the CDR3 DNA reads TGTGCCAGCAGTCAAAGACTAGCGGGGGGACTCATCTACGAGCAGTACTTC. V is TRBV2 and J is TRBJ2-7; 13 nucleotides agree with TRBD2. The ends lost 5 bases at V and 3 bases at J; junction bases unmatched: 10. CDR3 size: 17 residues. The V gene's germline CDR1 is SNHLY and CDR2 FYNNEI.

The chain uses TRBV6-5 and TRBJ2-3; 7 bases align to TRBD2. The ends lost 0 bases at V and 0 bases at J; junction bases unmatched: 3. The CDR3 is made up of 16 amino acids. CDR1 is MNHEY, CDR2 SVGAGI, per germline. The CDR3 protein is CASSYSWRGSTDTQYF. The CDR3 bases are TGTGCCAGCAGTTACTCTTGGCGGGGGAGCACAGATACGCAGTATTTT.

In its sample, this clone was seen a few times. CDR3 sequence: CASRRDRGSGYTF. The CDR3 DNA reads TGTGCCAGCAGAAGGGACAGGGGCTCTGGCTACACCTTC. The chain has TRBV6-5 and TRBJ1-2; 10 nucleotides match TRBD1. This CDR3 comprises 13 residues. Germline-derived CDR1 and CDR2 are MNHEY and SVGAGI. V lost 6 bases and J lost 7; bases outside the gene matches: 5.

The chain combines TRBV19 with TRBJ1-1, with 7 bases lining up with TRBD1. Trimming cost V 3 bases and J 3 bases; bases outside gene matches: 1. The CDR3 covers 13 residues. Germline-derived CDR1 and CDR2 are LNHDA and SQIVND (reference sequence). The CDR3 region is CASSIRGHTEAFF. Written as DNA, the CDR3 is TGTGCCAGTAGTATTAGGGGGCACACTGAAGCTTTCTTT.

V usage is TRBV7-2 and J usage is TRBJ1-1; D not resolved. The CDR3 has 13 amino acids. CDR1 is SGHTA and CDR2 is FQGNSA in the germline V gene. Between the trimmed V and J ends, which lost 2 bases and 3 bases, there was a span of 7 bases. The CDR3 reads CASSLSGYTEAFF. The CDR3 coding sequence is TGTGCCAGCAGCTTATCCGGGTACACTGAAGCTTTCTTT. The whole variable domain, filled in from reference TRBV7-2 and TRBJ1-1, reads GAGVSQSPSNKVTEKGKDVELRCDPISGHTALYWYRQSLGQGLEFLIYFQGNSAPDKSGLPSDRFSAERTGGSVSTLTIQRTQQEDSAVYLCASSLSGYTEAFFGQGTRLTVV.

V gene TRBV27 combines with J gene TRBJ1-5; no firm D call. Germline V gene data show CDR1 as MNHEY and CDR2 as SMNVEV (reference sequence). Trimming shortened V by 4 bases and J by 3 bases, and 7 bases separated the two germline ends. The length of the CDR3 is 13 residues. CDR3 in DNA: TGTGCCAGCAGTTACAGCATCAATCAGCCCCAGCATTTT. Its translation is CASSYSINQPQHF.

This chain joins TRBV30 and TRBJ1-1; 7 bases fit TRBD1. V lost 4 bases and J lost 7; bases outside the gene matches: 15. The V gene's germline CDR1 is GTSNPN and CDR2 SVGIG (reference sequence). The CDR3 sequence is 15 residues long. The CDR3 reads CAWIPQLTGSGEAFF. The DNA for the CDR3 is TGTGCCTGGATTCCACAATTGACAGGGTCGGGTGAAGCTTTCTTT.